This paragraph reports one T cell receptor beta chain. In this sample, this clone turned up a few times. It lacks a known antigen. No base quality values were provided; no much bigger clone lies one nucleotide off. From each donor, a single peripheral blood sample of approximately 110 mL on average was drawn into heparinised tubes. Naive, central memory, regulatory and stem cell-like memory CD4+ T cells were sorted on a BD FACSAria II using a panel including CD45RO, CCR7, CD25, CD127, CD95 and CD27. A purity above 95% was achieved for all sorted populations. Right away, PBMCs were isolated by Lymphoprep density gradient centrifugation and were stained directly, with no culture step. To minimize batch effects, samples were stained and sorted in pairs, one healthy donor with one patient per experiment. The entire isolated RNA was reverse transcribed using the High Capacity cDNA Reverse Transcription Kit, and thus expressed TCRB transcripts were sequenced. Deep immunoSEQ sequencing was applied to naive, central memory and regulatory T cell samples, giving an average of about 3.7 million total reads per sample. Sorted cells were lysed in RLT buffer and RNA was extracted with DNase-treated RNeasy Micro or Mini kits, depending on cell number. Each cell subset was processed on its own to prevent cross-contamination, while patient and healthy donor samples were processed together. The immunoSEQ multiplex PCR was used to amplify TCRB sequences from cDNA, yielding 87-bp fragments that span the CDR3 region. The amplicons were sequenced using the Illumina HiSeq platform. Regarding the original processing steps: Synthetic template baselines were used to correct PCR bias computationally, reads within Hamming distance 2 were collapsed together, and singletons that could not be merged were discarded. Reads were aligned against IMGT so that V, D and J genes, CDR3 length and insertions or deletions at six rearrangement sites could be assigned. Clonotype counts were normalized to sorted cell number within each subset before computing true diversity and Gini coefficients with the tcR R package. The overlap coefficient, calculated on TCRB nucleotide sequences, was used to quantify repertoire sharing. As a proxy for the pre-selection repertoire, out-of-frame TCRB sequences from naive cells were analyzed. Sourced from immuneACCESS, this table was stored by TCRdb with only in-frame sequences that have V and J called. A share of the clones is absent; for the studies checked, an unresolved V gene accounts for under half, and the remainder has no known explanation. For V, J and clone size, that table is used; D and trimming come from the DNA. The sample table records hundreds of thousands of clones; roughly 10% of these occur just once. The ten most abundant clones make up roughly 0.046% of the sample.

The source of the sample is a study of beta chain features in type 1 diabetes (dated by TCRdb to 2017 to 2018). In terms of the full investigation: Patients and healthy donors did not differ in mean age, gender distribution, total cell number or subset yield. Regulatory and stem cell-like memory subsets were isolated from only 8 patients and about eight healthy donors, whereas naive and central memory subsets came from all 30 or so donors. A total of some 100,000,000 sorted cells were examined across all samples, and the number of cells per subset was strongly correlated with RNA yield. In the study, TCRB repertoires of sorted circulating CD4+ T cell subsets from recently diagnosed type 1 diabetes patients were compared with those of matched healthy donors. Summary of the overall study and its limitations: Naive, central memory and regulatory TCRB repertoires appeared to be more similar among patients than among healthy donors. A moderate but significant shortening of TCRB CDR3 length was observed in type 1 diabetes patients in all four CD4+ subsets. Sequencing cDNA rather than genomic DNA could over-represent highly expressing activated cells, although activation and CD3 levels did not differ between groups. At VDJ recombination sites, type 1 diabetes patients had fewer insertions and more deleted nucleotides, which implies abnormalities in thymic rearrangement. Only small numbers of individuals were included in the HLA sub-analyses, which left unresolved whether HLA type had any influence on TCRB rearrangement. PCR may preferentially amplify shorter templates, but because patient and control samples were amplified and corrected together, any resulting skew would affect both groups equally.

The TCR originated in a woman aged 18 to 35 in good health. Sequencing used naive CD4+ T cells from blood. The cell subset or site label corresponds to: true naive CD4+ T cells.

The nucleotide sequence reads as follows: TGTGCCAGCAGTTACCAAGGGCAGGGGAAGGAGACCCAGTACTTC. It specifies CASSYQGQGKETQYF. The chain joins TRBV6-6 to TRBJ2-5; TRBD1 could be the D gene, as 6 bases match. V gives up 2 bases and J gives up 5 bases, and the segment between their germline ends measures 15 bases. The CDR3 has 15 amino acids, counting the end cysteine and phenylalanine. Solely the CDR3 DNA is kept, with 45 bases framed from the first base. CDR1 and CDR2 were assigned from the germline V gene (reference sequence) as MNHNY and SVGAGI.